The clone carrying this T cell receptor beta chain was counted a few times. Its antigen is as yet unknown. Mismatch with germline at one junction end may stem from a read error. Preparation of TCR beta libraries was done by quantitative 5'-RACE with molecular barcodes. Each CDR3 protein is one row after TCRdb ran MiXCR on the 5' RACE reads. The repertoire holds more than 650,000 distinct CDR3 sequences, with about 11% as singletons. The sample is drawn from a study of CD8 T cells in ankylosing spondylitis. The study, taken as a whole, reports: Reactive arthritis synovial fluid and blood were previously reported to contain some motif variants. Disease-linked clones displayed a CD8+ phenotype and appeared relatively rarely in peripheral blood. What appeared characteristic of ankylosing spondylitis blood was a TCR beta motif of 7 or 8 highly homologous variants. Disease-linked clones reportedly showed significant enrichment in matched ankylosing spondylitis synovial fluid.

CDR3 length: 13 amino acids. CDR1 is MNHEY and CDR2 is SVGAGI in the germline V gene. The sequencing sample was made of blood, either unsorted or a sorted T cell fraction (not recorded which). The chain joins TRBV6-5 to TRBJ1-2, with D uncertain. This TCR came from a male donor with ankylosing spondylitis. This CDR3 is CASSYGHHYGYTF. The CDR3 DNA is TGTGCCAGTAGTTACGGCCATCACTATGGCTACACCTTC.